This entry features one TCR beta chain sequence. Its matching antigen is unknown. Everyone who donated was a healthy bone marrow donor. The source of the sample is a study of cytomegalovirus exposure and HLA in healthy donors. Overall study findings and caveats: Sequencing artifact likely explains a cluster of highly shared sequence variants. Researchers reported from a later analysis that most CMV-associated TCR beta chains appeared HLA-restricted.

CDR3 length: 13 residues. The trim removed 7 bases at V and 4 bases at J, leaving 8 bases unmatched. CDR1 is SGHRS, CDR2 YFSETQ, per germline. Primers: 60 Vbeta forward and 13 Jbeta reverse. Clones were read by immunoSEQ multiplex PCR, and TCRdb kept only the in-frame ones, dropping some. The table lists around 67,000 clones, approximately 58% of them singletons. The TCR originated in a woman aged 50 to 60 in good health and CMV-seronegative. The V call is TRBV5-1, the J call TRBJ2-7, with 7 bases fitting TRBD1. Sequencing input: PBMCs. CDR3 residues: CASGETGSYEQYF. CDR3 nucleotide sequence: TGCGCCAGCGGGGAGACAGGGTCATACGAGCAGTACTTC.